This T cell receptor beta chain was captured by sequencing in a study of blood T cells in healthy people across ages. Together with a sample-barcoded 5' primer, a J-beta primer mix was included in a second PCR lasting about 7 to 11 cycles. TCRdb passed the 5' RACE reads through MiXCR, listing each CDR3 protein once. The profile shows 950,000 to 1,200,000 distinct CDR3 sequences, roughly two fifths of them singletons. Germline V gives CDR1 ENHRY, CDR2 SYGVKD. Trimming at V came to 6 bases and at J to 4 bases, leaving 5 bases not matched to a gene. There are 14 residues in the CDR3. This chain joins TRBV10-3 and TRBJ2-1, with TRBD1 identical over 8 bases. Sequencing was carried out using blood. The source of this sequence is a man aged 18 to 30 in good health. Here the CDR3 DNA reads TGTGCCATCAGGTCAGGGGGCTCATACAATGAGCAGTTCTTC. This translates into CAIRSGGSYNEQFF.